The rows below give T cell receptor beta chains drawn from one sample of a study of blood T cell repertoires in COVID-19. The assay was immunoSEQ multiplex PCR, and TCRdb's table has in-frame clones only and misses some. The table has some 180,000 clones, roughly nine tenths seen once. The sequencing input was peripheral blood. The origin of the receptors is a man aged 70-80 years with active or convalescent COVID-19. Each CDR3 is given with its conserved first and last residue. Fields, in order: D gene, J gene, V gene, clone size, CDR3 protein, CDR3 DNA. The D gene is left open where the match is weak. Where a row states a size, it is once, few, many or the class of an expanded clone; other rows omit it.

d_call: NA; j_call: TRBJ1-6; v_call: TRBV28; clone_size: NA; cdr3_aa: CASSSRQVSPLHF; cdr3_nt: TGTGCCAGCAGTTCCCGACAGGTTTCACCCCTCCACTTT
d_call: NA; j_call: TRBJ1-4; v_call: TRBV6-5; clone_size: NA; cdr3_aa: CASSTRGNGEKLFF; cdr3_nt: TGTGCCAGCAGTACTAGGGGGAATGGTGAAAAACTGTTTTTT
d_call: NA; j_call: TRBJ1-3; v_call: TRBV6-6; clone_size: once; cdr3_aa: CASKQGQGGNTIYF; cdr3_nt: TGTGCCAGCAAGCAGGGGCAGGGAGGAAACACCATATATTTT
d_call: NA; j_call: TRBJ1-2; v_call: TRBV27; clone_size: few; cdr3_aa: CASSPEGRPRDGYTF; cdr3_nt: TGTGCCAGCAGTCCGGAGGGCAGGCCTAGAGATGGCTACACCTTC
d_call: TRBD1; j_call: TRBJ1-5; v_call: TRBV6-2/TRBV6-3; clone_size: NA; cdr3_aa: CASSYSAAGQGSHQPQHF; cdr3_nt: TGTGCCAGCAGTTACTCGGCCGCTGGACAGGGGAGCCATCAGCCCCAGCATTTT
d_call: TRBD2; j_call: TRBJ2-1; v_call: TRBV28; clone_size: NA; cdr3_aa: CASSPLLAVYNEQFF; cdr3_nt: TGTGCCAGCAGTCCCTTACTAGCGGTGTACAATGAGCAGTTCTTC
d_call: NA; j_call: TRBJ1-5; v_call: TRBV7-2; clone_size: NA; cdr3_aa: CASSPTLGRGNQPQHF; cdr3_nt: TGTGCCAGCAGCCCCACCCTCGGGAGGGGCAATCAGCCCCAGCATTTT
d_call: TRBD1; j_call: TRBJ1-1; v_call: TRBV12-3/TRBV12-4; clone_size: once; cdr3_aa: CASRTTGVTEAFF; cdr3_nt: TGTGCCAGCAGGACGACAGGGGTGACTGAAGCTTTCTTT
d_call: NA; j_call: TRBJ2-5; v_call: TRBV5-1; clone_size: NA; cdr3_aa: CASSFTGRGREATETQYF; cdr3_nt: TGCGCCAGCAGCTTTACAGGGCGCGGTCGTGAGGCCACTGAGACCCAGTACTTC
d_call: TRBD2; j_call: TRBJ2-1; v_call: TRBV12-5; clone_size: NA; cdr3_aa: CASGWTSGGAAFF; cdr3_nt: TGTGCTAGTGGTTGGACTAGCGGGGGGGCCGCGTTCTTC
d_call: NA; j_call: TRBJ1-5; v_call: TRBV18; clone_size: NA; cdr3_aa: CASSAARDQPQHF; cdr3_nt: TGTGCCAGCTCAGCTGCACGGGATCAGCCCCAGCATTTT
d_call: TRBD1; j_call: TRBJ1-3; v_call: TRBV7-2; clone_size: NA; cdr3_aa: CASSLLVVRDSNSGNTIYF; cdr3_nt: TGTGCCAGCAGCTTATTAGTGGTACGGGACAGCAACTCTGGAAACACCATATATTTT
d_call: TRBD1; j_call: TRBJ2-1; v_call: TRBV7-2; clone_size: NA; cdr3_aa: CASSLGTGDNEQFF; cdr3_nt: TGTGCCAGCAGCTTAGGGACAGGGGACAATGAGCAGTTCTTC
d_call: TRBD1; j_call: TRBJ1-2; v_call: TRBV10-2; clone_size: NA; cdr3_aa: CASSYRDSFFGYTF; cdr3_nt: TGCGCCAGCAGTTACCGGGACAGTTTCTTTGGCTACACCTTC
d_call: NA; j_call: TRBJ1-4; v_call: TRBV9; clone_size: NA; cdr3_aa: CASSSWGATNEKLFF; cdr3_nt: TGTGCCAGCAGCAGCTGGGGGGCAACTAATGAAAAACTGTTTTTT
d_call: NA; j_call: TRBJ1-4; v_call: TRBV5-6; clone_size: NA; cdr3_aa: CASSHRGWGTNEKLFF; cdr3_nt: TGTGCCAGCAGCCATCGGGGATGGGGAACTAATGAAAAACTGTTTTTT
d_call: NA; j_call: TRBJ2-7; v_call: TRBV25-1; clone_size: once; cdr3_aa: CASSEGLGAYF; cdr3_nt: TGTGCCAGCAGTGAAGGGTTAGGGGCCTACTTC
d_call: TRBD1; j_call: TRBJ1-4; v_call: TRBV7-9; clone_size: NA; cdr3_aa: CASSRGQMNEKLFF; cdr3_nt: TGTGCCAGCAGCCGGGGACAGATGAATGAAAAACTGTTTTTT
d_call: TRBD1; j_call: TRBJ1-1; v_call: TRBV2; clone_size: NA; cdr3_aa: CASSEDRGRYTEAFF; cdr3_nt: TGTGCCAGCAGTGAGGACAGGGGGAGATATACTGAAGCTTTCTTT
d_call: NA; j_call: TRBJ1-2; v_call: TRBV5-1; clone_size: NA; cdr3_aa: CASSLDVRGPYGYTF; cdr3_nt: TGCGCCAGCAGCTTGGATGTCAGGGGCCCCTATGGCTACACCTTC
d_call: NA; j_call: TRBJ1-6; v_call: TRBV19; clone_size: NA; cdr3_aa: CASKSGGRDNSPLHF; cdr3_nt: TGTGCCAGTAAGTCCGGCGGCCGAGATAATTCACCCCTCCACTTT
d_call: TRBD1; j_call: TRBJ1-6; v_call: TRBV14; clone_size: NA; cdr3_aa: CASSHLQGNSPLHF; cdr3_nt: TGTGCCAGCAGCCATCTACAGGGGAATTCACCCCTCCACTTT
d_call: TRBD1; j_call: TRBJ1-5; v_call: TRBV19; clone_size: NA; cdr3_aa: CASSRDSYNQPQHF; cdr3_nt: TGTGCCAGTAGTCGGGACAGCTATAATCAGCCCCAGCATTTT
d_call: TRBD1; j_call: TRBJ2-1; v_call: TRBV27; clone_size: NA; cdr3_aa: CASSLRDRGTNEQFF; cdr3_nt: TGTGCCAGCAGTTTACGGGACAGGGGTACAAATGAGCAGTTCTTC
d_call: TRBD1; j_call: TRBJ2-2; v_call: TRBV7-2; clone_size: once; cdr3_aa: CASSPRGGQGIGELFF; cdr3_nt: TGTGCCAGCAGCCCACGGGGAGGACAGGGAATCGGGGAGCTGTTTTTT
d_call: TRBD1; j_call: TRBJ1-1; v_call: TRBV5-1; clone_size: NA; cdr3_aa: CASRPRTGRNTEAFF; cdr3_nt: TGCGCCAGCAGACCGAGGACAGGTAGAAACACTGAAGCTTTCTTT
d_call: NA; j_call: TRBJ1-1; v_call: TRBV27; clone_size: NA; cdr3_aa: CASSLSVSRGTEAFF; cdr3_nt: TGTGCCAGCAGTTTATCGGTCTCCAGGGGAACTGAAGCTTTCTTT
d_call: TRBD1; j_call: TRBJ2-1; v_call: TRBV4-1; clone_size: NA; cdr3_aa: CASSQDIEGQEFF; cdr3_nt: TGCGCCAGCAGCCAAGATATCGAGGGACAGGAGTTCTTC
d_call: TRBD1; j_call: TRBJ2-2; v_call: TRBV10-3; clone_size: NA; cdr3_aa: CAISTTGQGLTGELFF; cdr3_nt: TGTGCCATCAGTACTACGGGACAGGGGCTGACCGGGGAGCTGTTTTTT
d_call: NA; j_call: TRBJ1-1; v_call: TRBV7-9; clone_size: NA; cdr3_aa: CASILQGIMNTEAFF; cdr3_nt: TGTGCCAGCATCCTACAGGGAATCATGAACACTGAAGCTTTCTTT
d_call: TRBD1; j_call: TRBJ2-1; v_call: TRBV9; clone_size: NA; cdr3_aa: CASSETGERINEQFF; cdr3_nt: TGTGCCAGCAGCGAAACAGGGGAAAGGATAAATGAGCAGTTCTTC
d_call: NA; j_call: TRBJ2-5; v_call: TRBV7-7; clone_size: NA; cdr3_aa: CASSLTDFRQETQYF; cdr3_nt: TGTGCCAGCAGCTTAACAGATTTTCGGCAAGAGACCCAGTACTTC
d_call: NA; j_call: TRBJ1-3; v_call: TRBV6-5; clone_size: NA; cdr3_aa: CASSYQGSSGNTIYF; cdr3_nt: TGTGCCAGCAGTTACCAGGGCTCCTCTGGAAACACCATATATTTT
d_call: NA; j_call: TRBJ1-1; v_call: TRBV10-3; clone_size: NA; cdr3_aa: CAIKGGEVVNTEAFF; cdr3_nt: TGTGCCATCAAGGGGGGGGAGGTGGTGAACACTGAAGCTTTCTTT
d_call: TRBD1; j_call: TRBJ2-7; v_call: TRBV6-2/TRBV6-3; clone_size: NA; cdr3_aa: CASSYSRGQEEYF; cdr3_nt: TGTGCCAGCAGTTACTCCAGAGGACAGGAGGAGTACTTC
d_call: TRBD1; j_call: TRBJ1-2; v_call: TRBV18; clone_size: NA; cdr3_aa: CASSPDRGDYGYTF; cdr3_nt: TGTGCCAGCTCACCGGACAGGGGGGACTATGGCTACACCTTC
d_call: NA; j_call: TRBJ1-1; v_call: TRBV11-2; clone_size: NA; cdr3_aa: CASSPIRGNTEAFF; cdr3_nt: TGTGCCAGCAGCCCGATCAGGGGGAACACTGAAGCTTTCTTT
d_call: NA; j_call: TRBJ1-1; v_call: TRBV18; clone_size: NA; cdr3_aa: CASSPPGRDWNTEAFF; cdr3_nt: TGTGCCAGCTCACCACCGGGGCGGGATTGGAACACTGAAGCTTTCTTT
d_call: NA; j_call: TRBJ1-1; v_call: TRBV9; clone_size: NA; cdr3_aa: CASSVGGHTEAFF; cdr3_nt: TGTGCCAGCAGCGTAGGGGGGCATACTGAAGCTTTCTTT
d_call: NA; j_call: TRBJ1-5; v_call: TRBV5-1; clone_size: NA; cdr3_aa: CASSPTVTDSNQPQHF; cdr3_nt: TGCGCCAGCAGCCCCACAGTAACCGATAGCAATCAGCCCCAGCATTTT
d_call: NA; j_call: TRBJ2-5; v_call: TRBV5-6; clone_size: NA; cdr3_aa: CASSLAADSLQETQYF; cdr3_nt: TGTGCCAGCAGCTTGGCCGCGGACAGCCTACAAGAGACCCAGTACTTC